This T cell receptor beta chain comes out of a study of Graves' ophthalmopathy and Graves' hyperthyroidism. Germline-derived CDR1 and CDR2 are SGHRS and YFSETQ. The CDR3 contains 15 residues. The ends were cut back, 4 bases at V and 0 bases at J, with 14 bases in the middle. RNA served as the template for amplifying TCR beta CDR3 regions. HTBI primers were used in a first-round RT-PCR, which preceded a second-round multiplex PCR. TCRdb reprocessed the multiplex PCR reads via MiXCR and lists one record per CDR3 protein. The table records over a million distinct CDR3 sequences, roughly 35% of them present only once.

The V and J genes are TRBV5-1 and TRBJ2-7, with a tentative D call TRBD1 (6 bases). The clonotype originates from an adult man with Graves' hyperthyroidism. The sample consisted of peripheral blood or thyroid tissue (not recorded which). The CDR3 spells CASSPDRPDSYEQYF. The CDR3 nucleotides read TGCGCCAGCAGCCCCGACAGGCCCGACTCCTACGAGCAGTACTTC.